This T cell receptor delta chain comes out of a study of Vδ1+ human thymocytes. The sorted cells were CD3+ Vdelta1+ Vdelta2- thymocytes from alphabeta-depleted thymus. Concerning this clone itself: Its antigen remains unknown.

General study points: Bulk repertoire data may be misinterpreted because of unexpected Vdelta2 sequences. Many TRG clonotypes were shared between donors; TRD repertoires were essentially private. Highly polyclonal TRG and TRD repertoires with Gaussian CDR3 length distributions appeared in thymus. Around 20% of thymic delta-chain sequences were Vdelta2, with few Vdelta3, unlike blood Vdelta1+ controls.

Germline V gene sequence: CDR1 TSWWSYY, CDR2 QGS. V was clipped by 2 bases and J by 0 bases, with 13 bases between them. The CDR3 consists of 16 residues. Sequences come from RNA converted to cDNA by reverse transcription. Multiplex PCR used pooled V-gene forward primers and a constant-region reverse primer to amplify CDR3s. TCRdb reran clone calling via CATT on the multiplex PCR reads. The sample includes 23,000 or so delta-chain clones, approximately 7% of them seen just once. This TCR came from a girl in the first two years of life who had congenital heart surgery. Sequencing used Vdelta1+ gamma-delta thymocytes from the thymus. This sample's subset: FACS-sorted CD3+ TCRalphabeta- TCRVdelta1+ TCRVdelta2- thymocytes. The V gene is TRDV1, the J gene TRDJ1; perhaps TRDD3 as D (5 bases). CDR3 DNA: TGTGCTCTTGGGGAAAGGTTGGGGTTGTACACCGATAAACTCATCTTT. Translated, it gives CALGERLGLYTDKLIF.